This T cell receptor (beta chain) was sequenced for a study of blood T cell repertoires in COVID-19. As for the study in general: Samples representing acute and convalescent COVID-19 were sourced from the United States, Italy and Spain.

Germline V gives CDR1 MGHRA, CDR2 YSYEKL. V dropped 4 bases and J dropped 5; count of bases not matched to a gene: 9. The CDR3 covers 15 residues. Clones were sequenced by immunoSEQ multiplex PCR, and TCRdb holds only the in-frame ones, with some missing. The sample has hundreds of thousands of clones; approximately 88% are singletons. The chain couples TRBV4-1 to TRBJ2-7; the match to TRBD2 covers 9 bases. The sequence derives from a woman aged 70-85 years with COVID-19, enrolled during active disease. The specimen sequenced was peripheral blood. CDR3 residues: CASSPYAGGNNEQYF. CDR3 nucleotides: TGCGCCAGCAGCCCCTACGCGGGAGGGAACAACGAGCAGTACTTC.